This entry concerns a single TCR beta chain. As yet, its antigen is unknown. This sample is drawn from a study of tumor and adjacent non-tumor tissue in lung cancer. Study summary: Histology: 12 adenocarcinoma, a couple of squamous cell carcinoma, 1 small cell lung cancer. Aged about 30 to 76 years, patients included nine to eleven men and about five women with stage I to III disease.

Findings and caveats of the study: Tumor tissue had significantly higher TCR diversity than normal lung. Higher tumor TCR diversity was associated with shorter survival.

Three rounds of nested PCR, following a modified ARM-PCR protocol, produced the TCRbeta library. TCRdb itself ran the multiplex PCR reads through MiXCR, one entry per CDR3 protein. The sample lists around 60,000 distinct CDR3 sequences, 61% occurring once. The template was RNA from unsorted bulk tissue. More than 3 cm separated this lung sample from the edge of the tumor. Between the trimmed V and J ends, which lost 3 bases and 0 bases, there was a span of 12 bases. Germline V gives CDR1 MDHEN, CDR2 SYDVKM. CDR3 length: 15 amino acids. The genes are TRBV28 and TRBJ2-7; no definite D call. This TCR was sampled from an older man with non-small cell lung cancer. Sequencing used distant non-tumor lung tissue. CDR3 DNA sequence: TGTGCCAGCAGTTTCTCCGACTTAAGCTCCTACGAGCAGTACTTC. Translating gives CASSFSDLSSYEQYF.